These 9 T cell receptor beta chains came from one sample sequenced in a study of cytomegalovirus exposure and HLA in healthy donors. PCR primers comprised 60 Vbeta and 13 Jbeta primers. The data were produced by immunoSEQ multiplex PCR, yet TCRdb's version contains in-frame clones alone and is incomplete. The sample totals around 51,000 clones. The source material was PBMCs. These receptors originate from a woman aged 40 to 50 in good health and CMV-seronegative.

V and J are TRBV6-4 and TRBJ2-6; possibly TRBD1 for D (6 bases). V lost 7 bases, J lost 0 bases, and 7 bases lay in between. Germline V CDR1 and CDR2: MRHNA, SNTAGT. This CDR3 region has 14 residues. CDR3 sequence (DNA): TGTGCCAGCAAGGGGGACTCTGGGGCCAACGTCCTGACTTTC. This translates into CASKGDSGANVLTF.

The CDR3 DNA reads TGTGCCAGCAGTCCCCCAGGGGGGAGGACTGAAGCTTTCTTT. Translated: CASSPPGGRTEAFF. The rearrangement joins TRBV7-9 to TRBJ1-1, with TRBD1 matching 7 bases. CDR1 SEHNR and CDR2 FQNEAQ come from the germline V gene (reference sequence). Trimming cost V 6 bases and J 5 bases; bases outside gene matches: 9. CDR3 length: 14 amino acids.

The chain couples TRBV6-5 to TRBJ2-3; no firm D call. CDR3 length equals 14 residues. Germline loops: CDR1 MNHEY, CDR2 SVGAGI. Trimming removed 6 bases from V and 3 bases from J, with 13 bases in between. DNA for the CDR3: TGTGCCAGCAGCCCTGCCACCCGGACAGATACGCAGTATTTT. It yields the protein CASSPATRTDTQYF.

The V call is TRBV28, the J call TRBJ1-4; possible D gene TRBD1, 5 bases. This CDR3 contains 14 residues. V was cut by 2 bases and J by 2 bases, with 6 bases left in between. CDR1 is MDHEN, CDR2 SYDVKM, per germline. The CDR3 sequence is CASSLGGTNEKLFF. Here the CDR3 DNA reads TGTGCCAGCAGTTTAGGGGGGACTAATGAAAAACTGTTTTTT.

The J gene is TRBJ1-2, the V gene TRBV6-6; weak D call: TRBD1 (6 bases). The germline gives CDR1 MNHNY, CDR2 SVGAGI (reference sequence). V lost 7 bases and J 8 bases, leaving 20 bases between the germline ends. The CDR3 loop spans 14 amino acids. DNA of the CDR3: TGTGCCAGCACCCACACCGGATACAGGGACGGCTACACCTTC. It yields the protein CASTHTGYRDGYTF.

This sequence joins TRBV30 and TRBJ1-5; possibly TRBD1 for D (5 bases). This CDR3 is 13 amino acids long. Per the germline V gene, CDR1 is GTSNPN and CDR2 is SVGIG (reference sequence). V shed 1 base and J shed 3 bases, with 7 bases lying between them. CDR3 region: CAWSAGLNQPQHF. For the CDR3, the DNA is TGTGCCTGGAGTGCGGGACTCAATCAGCCCCAGCATTTT. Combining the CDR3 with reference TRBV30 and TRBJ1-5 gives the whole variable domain SQTIHQWPATLVQPVGSPLSLECTVEGTSNPNLYWYRQAAGRGLQLLFYSVGIGQISSEVPQNLSASRPQDRQFILSSKKLLLSDSGFYLCAWSAGLNQPQHFGDGTRLSIL.

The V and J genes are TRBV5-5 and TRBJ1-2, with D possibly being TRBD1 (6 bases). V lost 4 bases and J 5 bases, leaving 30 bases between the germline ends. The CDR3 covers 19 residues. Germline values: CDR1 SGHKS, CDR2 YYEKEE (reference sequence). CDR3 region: CASSHKLAPPGQDSYGYTF. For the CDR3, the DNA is TGTGCCAGCAGCCATAAGTTAGCGCCCCCGGGACAAGATTCTTATGGCTACACCTTC.

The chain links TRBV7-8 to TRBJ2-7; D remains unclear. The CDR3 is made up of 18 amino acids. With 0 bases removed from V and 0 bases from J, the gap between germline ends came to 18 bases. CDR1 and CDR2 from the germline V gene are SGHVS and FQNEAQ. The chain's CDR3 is CASSLAYSPTSHSYEQYF. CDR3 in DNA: TGTGCCAGCAGCTTAGCATATTCCCCGACTTCGCACTCCTACGAGCAGTACTTC.

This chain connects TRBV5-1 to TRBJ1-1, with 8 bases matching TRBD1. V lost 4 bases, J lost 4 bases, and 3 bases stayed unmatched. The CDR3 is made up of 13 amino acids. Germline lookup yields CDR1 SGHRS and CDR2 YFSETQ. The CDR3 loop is CASSPGQGTEAFF. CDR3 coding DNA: TGCGCCAGCAGCCCCGGACAGGGCACTGAAGCTTTCTTT.